This is a list of T cell receptor beta chains from one sample in a study of regulatory T cells in long-lasting Graves disease. TCRdb itself ran the multiplex PCR reads through MiXCR, one entry per CDR3 protein. The sample holds 350,000 to 400,000 distinct CDR3 sequences, about 16% seen once. These data are also associated with another study on T cells in Graves' hyperthyroidism and ophthalmopathy.

The specimen was peripheral blood mononuclear cells (PBMCs), collected at new diagnosis, from a patient treated with antithyroid drugs. All receptors derive from a woman aged 18-35 years with Graves disease. Each CDR3 is given with its conserved first and last residue. The D gene is left open where the match is weak. Clone size appears in some rows only: once, few, many, or a class for an expanded clone.

DNA	CDR3	size	V	J	D	length
TGTGCCAGTGGACTCCTTATGGACGTATTTTCACCCCTCCACTTT	CASGLLMDVFSPLHF	few	TRBV19	TRBJ1-6	.	15
TGTGCCAGCAGCTTCTCGGGACAAGTTCAAGAGACCCAGTACTTC	CASSFSGQVQETQYF	.	TRBV11-2	TRBJ2-5	.	15
TGTGCCAGCAGTTACGACATAGCCCAGCCCCAGCATTTT	CASSYDIAQPQHF	many	TRBV27	TRBJ1-5	.	13
TGTGCCATCAGTGGAGCCTGGGGAGGCAATCAGCCCCAGCATTTT	CAISGAWGGNQPQHF	.	TRBV10-3	TRBJ1-5	.	15
TGTGCCAGCACGCCAGCTGGGTCTCCCAATGAGCAGTTCTTC	CASTPAGSPNEQFF	many	TRBV6-2/TRBV6-3	TRBJ2-1	.	14
TGCGCCAGCAGCCTACCTCAGGGGAAGAGGACTGGAAATGAGCAGTTCTTC	CASSLPQGKRTGNEQFF	many	TRBV5-1	TRBJ2-1	.	17
TGTGCCAGCAGCCAAGGGACAGGTATCGGCACTGAAGCTTTCTTT	CASSQGTGIGTEAFF	many	TRBV3-1	TRBJ1-1	TRBD1	15
TGTGCCAGCAGCTCAGAGGCCCGACAGGTAACGAACACTGAAGCTTTCTTT	CASSSEARQVTNTEAFF	many	TRBV13	TRBJ1-1	.	17
TGTACCAGCAGCTTAGTACCAGCCTACAATCAGCCCCAGCATTTT	CTSSLVPAYNQPQHF	few	TRBV7-2	TRBJ1-5	.	15
TGTGCCAGCAGCTACGGACAGGGGGCCTACAATGAGCAGTTCTTC	CASSYGQGAYNEQFF	many	TRBV12-3/TRBV12-4	TRBJ2-1	TRBD1	15
TGTGCCAGCAGCTTAGCTTTGCGGGACACCGGGGAGCTGTTTTTT	CASSLALRDTGELFF	many	TRBV7-2	TRBJ2-2	.	15
TGTGCCAGCAGCCCCCGGGGACAGGGGGGGAACACCGGGGAGCTGTTTTTT	CASSPRGQGGNTGELFF	many	TRBV7-8	TRBJ2-2	TRBD1	17